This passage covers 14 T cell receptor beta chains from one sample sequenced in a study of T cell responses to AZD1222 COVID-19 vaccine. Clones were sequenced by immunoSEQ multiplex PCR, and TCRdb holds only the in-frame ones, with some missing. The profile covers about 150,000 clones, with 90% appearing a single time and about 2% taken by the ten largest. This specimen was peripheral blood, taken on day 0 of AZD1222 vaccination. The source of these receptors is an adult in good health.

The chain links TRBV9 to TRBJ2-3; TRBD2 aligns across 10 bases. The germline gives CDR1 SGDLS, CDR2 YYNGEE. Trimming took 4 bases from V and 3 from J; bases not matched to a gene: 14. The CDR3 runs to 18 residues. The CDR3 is CASSPHYAAGGRTDTQYF. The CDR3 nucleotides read TGTGCCAGCAGCCCCCATTATGCAGCGGGAGGGAGGACAGATACGCAGTATTTT.

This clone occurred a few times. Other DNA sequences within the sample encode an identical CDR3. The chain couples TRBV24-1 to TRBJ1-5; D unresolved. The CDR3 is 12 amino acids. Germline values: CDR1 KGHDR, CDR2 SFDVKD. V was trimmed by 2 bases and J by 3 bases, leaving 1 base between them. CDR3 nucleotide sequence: TGTGCCACCAGTGATTACAATCAGCCCCAGCATTTT. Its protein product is CATSDYNQPQHF.

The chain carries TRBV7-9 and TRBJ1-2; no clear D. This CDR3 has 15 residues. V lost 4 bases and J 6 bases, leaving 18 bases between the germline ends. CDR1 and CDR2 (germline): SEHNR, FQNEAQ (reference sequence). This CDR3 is CASSSDGRLRDGYTF. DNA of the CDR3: TGTGCCAGCAGCTCGGACGGGCGCCTACGGGATGGCTACACCTTC.

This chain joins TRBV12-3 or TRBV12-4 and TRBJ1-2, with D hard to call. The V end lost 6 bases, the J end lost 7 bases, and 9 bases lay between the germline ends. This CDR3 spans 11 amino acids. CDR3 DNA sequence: TGTGCCAGCAGCTTTTTCGGTGGCTACACCTTC. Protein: CASSFFGGYTF.

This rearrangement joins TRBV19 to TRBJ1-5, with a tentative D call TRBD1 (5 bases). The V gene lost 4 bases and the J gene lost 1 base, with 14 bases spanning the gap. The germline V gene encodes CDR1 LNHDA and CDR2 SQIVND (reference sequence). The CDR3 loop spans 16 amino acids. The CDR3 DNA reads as TGTGCCAGTAGTAGAAAGGGGTCTCTCAGCAATCAGCCCCAGCATTTT. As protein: CASSRKGSLSNQPQHF.

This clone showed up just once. The CDR3 bases are TGTGCCAGCAGTCGCAGGGAATCGAACACCGGGGAGCTGTTTTTT. Its protein product is CASSRRESNTGELFF. This chain connects TRBV28 to TRBJ2-2; perhaps TRBD1 as D (5 bases). Deletions cut 5 bases from V and 0 bases from J, with 10 bases between. The germline V gene has CDR1 MDHEN and CDR2 SYDVKM. CDR3 size: 15 residues.

The CDR3, as DNA: TGTGCCAGCAGTTACGACGGACAGGAAGATCAGCCCCAGCATTTT. Translated: CASSYDGQEDQPQHF. The rearrangement joins TRBV6-5 to TRBJ1-5; 7 bases are a match to TRBD1. Germline V CDR1 and CDR2: MNHEY, SVGAGI. V shed 2 bases, J shed 5 bases, and the junction held 6 bases outside the gene matches. This CDR3 is 15 amino acids long.

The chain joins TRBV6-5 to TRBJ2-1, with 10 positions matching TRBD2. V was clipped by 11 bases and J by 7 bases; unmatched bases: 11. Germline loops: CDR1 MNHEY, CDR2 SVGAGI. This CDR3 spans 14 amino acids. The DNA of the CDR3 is TGTGCCTGCCGATGGAGCGGGAGGGGTAATGAGCAGTTCTTC. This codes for CACRWSGRGNEQFF.

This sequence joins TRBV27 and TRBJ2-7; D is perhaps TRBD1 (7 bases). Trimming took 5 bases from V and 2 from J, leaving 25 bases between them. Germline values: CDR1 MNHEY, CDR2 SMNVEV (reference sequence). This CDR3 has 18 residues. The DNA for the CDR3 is TGTGCCAGCAGTCGAATTTACCCCGTTCAGGGGGGCACCTACGAGCAGTACTTC. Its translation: CASSRIYPVQGGTYEQYF.

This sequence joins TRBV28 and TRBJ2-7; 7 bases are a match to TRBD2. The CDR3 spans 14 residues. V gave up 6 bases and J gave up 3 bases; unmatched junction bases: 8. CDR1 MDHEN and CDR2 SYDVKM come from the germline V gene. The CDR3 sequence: CASSLSPGGYEQYF. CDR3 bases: TGTGCCAGCAGCCTTAGTCCGGGGGGCTACGAGCAGTACTTC.

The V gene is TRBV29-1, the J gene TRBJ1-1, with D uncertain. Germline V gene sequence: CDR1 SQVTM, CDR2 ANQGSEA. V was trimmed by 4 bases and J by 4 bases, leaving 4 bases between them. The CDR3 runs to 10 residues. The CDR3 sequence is CSVVSTEAFF. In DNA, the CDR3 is TGCAGCGTTGTCTCCACTGAAGCTTTCTTT.

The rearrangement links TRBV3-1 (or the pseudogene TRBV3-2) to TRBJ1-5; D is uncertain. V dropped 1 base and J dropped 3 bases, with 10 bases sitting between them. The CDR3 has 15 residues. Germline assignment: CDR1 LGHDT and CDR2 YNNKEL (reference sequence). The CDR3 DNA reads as TGTGCCAGCAGCCAAGTTTTCGGGGACAATCAGCCCCAGCATTTT. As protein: CASSQVFGDNQPQHF.

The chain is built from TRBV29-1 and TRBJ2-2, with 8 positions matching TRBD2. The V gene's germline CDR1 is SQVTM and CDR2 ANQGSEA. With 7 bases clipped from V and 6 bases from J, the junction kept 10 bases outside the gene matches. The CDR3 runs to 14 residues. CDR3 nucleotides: TGCAGCGCCGCTTCTCCTAGCGGGTCCGGGGAGCTGTTTTTT. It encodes CSAASPSGSGELFF.

The CDR3 protein is CASSQSKTEPTF. The CDR3, as DNA: TGTGCCAGCAGCCAATCCAAGACGGAGCCGACTTTC. The chain carries TRBV3-1 (or the pseudogene TRBV3-2) and TRBJ2-6; D not certain. This CDR3 region has 12 residues. The germline V gene has CDR1 LGHDT and CDR2 YNNKEL (reference sequence). V was cut by 2 bases and J by 18 bases, with 14 bases left in between.